What follows are 16 T cell receptor beta chains derived from one specimen sequenced in a study of cytomegalovirus exposure and HLA in healthy donors. Primers: 60 Vbeta forward and 13 Jbeta reverse. The assay was immunoSEQ multiplex PCR, and TCRdb's table has in-frame clones only and misses some. The data contain over 130,000 clones, around 65% of them seen just once; the ten biggest clones take up less than 2%. Sequencing input: PBMCs. Every receptor here comes from a male donor in good health and CMV-seronegative.

The V call is TRBV5-1, the J call TRBJ2-3, with D unresolved. The germline V gene has CDR1 SGHRS and CDR2 YFSETQ. V gave up 1 base and J gave up 6 bases, with 15 bases separating them. This CDR3 has 15 amino acids. The CDR3 nucleotides read TGCGCCAGCAGCTTGCGGCCGGCCGGAGATGATACGCAGTATTTT. It specifies CASSLRPAGDDTQYF.

This sequence joins TRBV19 and TRBJ1-5; no definite D call. V was shortened by 5 bases and J by 4 bases, with 12 bases between the two germline ends. Per the germline V gene, CDR1 is LNHDA and CDR2 is SQIVND (reference sequence). This CDR3 spans 14 amino acids. The CDR3 nucleotides read TGTGCCAGTAGTCCCCAGGCAGCTAATCAGCCCCAGCATTTT. Residues: CASSPQAANQPQHF.

This clone occurred a few times. This chain joins TRBV19 and TRBJ1-6; TRBD1 matches at 7 bases. Germline V lookup: CDR1 LNHDA, CDR2 SQIVND (reference sequence). Trimming took 4 bases from V and 4 from J; bases not matched to a gene: 4. This CDR3 has 15 amino acids. The CDR3 nucleotides read TGTGCCAGTAGTAGTTCAGGGGGATATAATTCACCCCTCCACTTT. It codes for CASSSSGGYNSPLHF.

The chain links TRBV11-2 to TRBJ1-1, with 8 nucleotides matching TRBD1. The length of the CDR3 is 15 residues. V gave up 5 bases and J gave up 1 base; unmatched junction bases: 6. The V gene's germline CDR1 is SGHAT and CDR2 FQNNGV. CDR3 DNA: TGTGCCAGCAGCCTGACGGGACAGGAGAACACTGAAGCTTTCTTT. Translating gives CASSLTGQENTEAFF.

The chain employs TRBV18 and TRBJ1-4; TRBD1 agrees at 7 bases. Germline-derived CDR1 and CDR2 are KGHSH and LQKENI. This CDR3 comprises 18 residues. The ends lost 1 base at V and 5 bases at J; junction bases unmatched: 13. CDR3 in amino acids: CASSPRAPTGTVNEKLFF. Written as DNA, the CDR3 is TGTGCCAGCTCACCACGGGCCCCAACCGGGACAGTGAATGAAAAACTGTTTTTT.

This clone was counted only a few times. The rearrangement joins TRBV6-5 to TRBJ1-2; 7 bases fit TRBD1. Germline V gene lookup returns CDR1 MNHEY and CDR2 SVGAGI. V shed 6 bases, J shed 7 bases, and the junction held 11 bases outside the gene matches. CDR3 length: 14 residues. CDR3 amino acids: CASSPPDRVGGYTF. The CDR3 nucleotides read TGTGCCAGCAGCCCACCCGACAGGGTGGGTGGCTACACCTTC.

The chain recombines TRBV18 with TRBJ1-4; D not resolved. The CDR3 is made up of 13 amino acids. Trimming took 0 bases from V and 7 from J, leaving 6 bases between them. The V gene's germline CDR1 is KGHSH and CDR2 LQKENI. The CDR3 region is CASSPPAGEKLFF. In nucleotides, the CDR3 is TGTGCCAGCTCACCACCTGCAGGTGAAAAACTGTTTTTT.

The chain recombines TRBV7-7 with TRBJ2-5; 7 nucleotides agree with TRBD1. The CDR3 covers 15 residues. CDR1 is SSHAT, CDR2 FNYEAQ, per germline (reference sequence). V trimming: 3 bases; J trimming: 4 bases; junction bases outside the gene matches: 8. In DNA, the CDR3 is TGTGCCAGCAGCTTGGGAACAGGGGCCCGAGAGACCCAGTACTTC. This gives the protein CASSLGTGARETQYF.

This clone was counted only a few times. The V call is TRBV6-5, the J call TRBJ1-4, with 9 bases matching TRBD1. This CDR3 is 15 amino acids long. V lost 5 bases, J lost 8 bases, and 9 bases stayed unmatched. CDR1 is MNHEY, CDR2 SVGAGI, per germline. As DNA, the CDR3 is TGTGCCAGCAGTCCTGGACAGGGGATCTGGGAAAAACTGTTTTTT. Translated, it gives CASSPGQGIWEKLFF.

The genes are TRBV6-6 and TRBJ1-1, with no clear D. Trimming stripped 4 bases from V and 0 bases from J, with 6 bases between. The CDR3 is 13 amino acids. Looked up from germline, CDR1 is MNHNY and CDR2 is SVGAGI (reference sequence). Here the CDR3 reads CASSFPMNTEAFF. DNA for the CDR3: TGTGCCAGCAGTTTTCCCATGAACACTGAAGCTTTCTTT.

This clone was counted a single time. The chain joins TRBV18 to TRBJ2-3; D possibly corresponds to TRBD1 (5 bases). The length of the CDR3 is 16 residues. Germline lookup yields CDR1 KGHSH and CDR2 LQKENI. V lost 0 bases and J 1 base, leaving 11 bases between the germline ends. As DNA, the CDR3 is TGTGCCAGCTCACCACCAAGGGGTAGGGGCACAGATACGCAGTATTTT. It translates to CASSPPRGRGTDTQYF.

Only a few counts were recorded for this clone. Different DNA sequences within this sample yield the same CDR3. V gene TRBV5-6 combines with J gene TRBJ1-5, with a possible D match to TRBD1 (6 bases). Germline-derived CDR1 and CDR2 are SGHDT and YYEEEE. There are 15 residues in the CDR3. V lost 2 bases and J lost 5, with 14 bases in between. CDR3 loop: CASSFWGRWDQPQHF. CDR3 in DNA: TGTGCCAGCAGCTTTTGGGGGCGCTGGGATCAGCCCCAGCATTTT.

The rearrangement uses TRBV5-1 and TRBJ1-1, with D maybe TRBD1 (6 bases). Germline values: CDR1 SGHRS, CDR2 YFSETQ. V was pared by 3 bases and J by 7 bases, with 10 bases between. CDR3 length: 12 amino acids. The CDR3 DNA reads as TGCGCCAGCAGCTATGGACAGAGTGAAGCTTTCTTT. Translating it yields CASSYGQSEAFF.

This clone was observed a handful of times. The rearrangement joins TRBV4-3 to TRBJ1-1, with 12 nucleotides matching TRBD1. The CDR3 has 17 residues. Unmatched junction bases numbered 12, after V lost 4 bases and J lost 6 bases. The germline CDR1 and CDR2 sequences are LGHNA and YSLEER. CDR3 loop: CASSRSGQGAEMAEAFF. Written as DNA, the CDR3 is TGCGCCAGCAGCCGGTCGGGACAGGGGGCGGAAATGGCTGAAGCTTTCTTT.

V is TRBV6-5 and J is TRBJ2-1; TRBD2 matches at 11 bases. Germline V gene data show CDR1 as MNHEY and CDR2 as SVGAGI. This CDR3 is 16 amino acids long. V shed 4 bases and J 4 bases; nucleotides not matched to a gene: 6. CDR3 amino acids: CASSSVLAGGYNEQFF. DNA for the CDR3: TGTGCCAGCAGTTCGGTGCTAGCGGGGGGTTACAATGAGCAGTTCTTC.

V gene TRBV7-6 combines with J gene TRBJ2-1; tentative D call: TRBD2 (6 bases). V lost 5 bases to trimming and J lost 9 bases, with 14 bases between them. CDR1 and CDR2 from the germline V gene are SGHVS and FNYEAQ. The CDR3 sequence is 13 residues long. CDR3 region: CASSHVGGGEQFF. The CDR3 DNA sequence: TGTGCCAGCAGCCACGTGGGGGGTGGTGAGCAGTTCTTC.